The source of this TCR beta chain is a study of monozygotic twins with cystic fibrosis. Germline-derived CDR1 and CDR2 are WNHNN and SYGVQD (reference sequence). Between the trimmed V and J ends, which lost 3 bases and 3 bases, there was a span of 15 bases. The CDR3 sequence is 15 residues long. Produced via immunoSEQ multiplex PCR; TCRdb's table is partial and in-frame only. The table includes nearly 25,000 clones, approximately 90% detected once. As regards this clone: Antigen specificity is unknown.

Overall study findings and caveats: J usage was most co-twin-similar in 8 of 16 pairs, V in 13. Unrelated CF individuals shared fewer identical clonotypes than monozygotic CF twins.

The sequenced sample was blood. This sequence joins TRBV10-1 and TRBJ2-7; D is unclear. The receptor comes from a girl aged 2 to 10 with cystic fibrosis. The CDR3 loop is CASSESETPVYEQYF. For the CDR3, the DNA is TGCGCCAGCAGTGAATCCGAAACCCCCGTCTACGAGCAGTACTTC.